This section outlines one TCR beta chain sequence together with its context. Its matching antigen is unknown. This CDR3 spans 17 amino acids. The sample originates from a study of early stage breast cancer tumors. In the study overall: ER+/PR+/HER2- status applied to about 75% of the 16 invasive breast tumors. Eight ER+/PR+/HER2- tumors were invasive ductal; a few were invasive lobular. Findings and caveats of the study: Commonly generated sequences made up most enriched TCRB sequences shared between patients. Functional markers like CD4, CD8 and FOXP3 were missed in bulk sequencing.

The method was immunoSEQ multiplex PCR; TCRdb's version includes in-frame clones alone and lacks a portion of them. The table lists about 53,000 clones, around nine tenths of them singletons. Source material: blood. This chain uses TRBV21-1 with TRBJ1-5; TRBD1, the table's D call, was not compared with the DNA. TRBV21-1 is a documented pseudogene. This sequence was found in a person aged 65 to 79 with breast cancer. The DNA of the CDR3 is TGTGCCAGCAGCAATAGGTTTTGGACAGGGGGACATCAGCCCCAGCATTTT. Protein sequence: CASSNRFWTGGHQPQHF.